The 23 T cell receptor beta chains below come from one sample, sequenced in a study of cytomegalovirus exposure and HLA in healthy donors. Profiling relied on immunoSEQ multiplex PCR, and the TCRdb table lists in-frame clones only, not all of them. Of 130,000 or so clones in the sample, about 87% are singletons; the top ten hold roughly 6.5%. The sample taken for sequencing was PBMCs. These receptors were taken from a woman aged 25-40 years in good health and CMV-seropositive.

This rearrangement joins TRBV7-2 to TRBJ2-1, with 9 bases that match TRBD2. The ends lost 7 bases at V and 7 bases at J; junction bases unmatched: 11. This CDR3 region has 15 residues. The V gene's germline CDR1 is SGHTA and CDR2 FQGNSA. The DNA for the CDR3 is TGTGCCAGCAACCTCTGGGCGGGAGGGCCTAATGAGCAGTTCTTC. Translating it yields CASNLWAGGPNEQFF. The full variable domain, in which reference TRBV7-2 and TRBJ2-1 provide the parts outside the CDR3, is GAGVSQSPSNKVTEKGKDVELRCDPISGHTALYWYRQSLGQGLEFLIYFQGNSAPDKSGLPSDRFSAERTGGSVSTLTIQRTQQEDSAVYLCASNLWAGGPNEQFFGPGTRLTVL.

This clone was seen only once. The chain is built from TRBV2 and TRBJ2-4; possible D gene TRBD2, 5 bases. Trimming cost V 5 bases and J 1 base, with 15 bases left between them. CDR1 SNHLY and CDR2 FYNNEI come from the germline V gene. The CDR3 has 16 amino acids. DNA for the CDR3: TGTGCCAGCAGTCCCGGGGAAAGGACGGCCAAAAACATTCAGTACTTC. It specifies CASSPGERTAKNIQYF.

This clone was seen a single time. The CDR3 protein is CASSTSGTSALWSYNEQFF. The CDR3 DNA follows: TGCGCCAGCAGCACGTCCGGGACTAGCGCCCTCTGGTCCTACAATGAGCAGTTCTTC. The genes are TRBV5-1 and TRBJ2-1, with TRBD2 matching 10 bases. The germline CDR1 and CDR2 sequences are SGHRS and YFSETQ. V was clipped by 4 bases and J by 1 base; unmatched bases: 14. The CDR3 sequence is 19 residues long.

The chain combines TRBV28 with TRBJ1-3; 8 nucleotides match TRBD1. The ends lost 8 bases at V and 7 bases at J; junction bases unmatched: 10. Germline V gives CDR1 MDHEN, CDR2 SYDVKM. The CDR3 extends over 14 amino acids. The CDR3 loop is CASGGQGLRNTIYF. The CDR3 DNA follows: TGTGCCAGCGGAGGACAGGGTCTAAGGAACACCATATATTTT.

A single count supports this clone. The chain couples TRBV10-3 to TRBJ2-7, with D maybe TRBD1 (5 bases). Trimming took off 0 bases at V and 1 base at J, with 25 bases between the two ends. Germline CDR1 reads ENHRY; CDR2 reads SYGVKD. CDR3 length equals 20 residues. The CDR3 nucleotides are TGTGCCATCAGTGAGTCCCCCGGTGGACCAGGGCGCGAAGTATCCTACGAGCAGTACTTC. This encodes CAISESPGGPGREVSYEQYF.

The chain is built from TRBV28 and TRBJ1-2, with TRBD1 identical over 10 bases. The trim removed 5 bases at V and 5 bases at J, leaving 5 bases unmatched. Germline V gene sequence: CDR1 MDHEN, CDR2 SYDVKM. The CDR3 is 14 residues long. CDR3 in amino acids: CASSPPGQGYGYTF. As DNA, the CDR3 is TGTGCCAGCAGTCCCCCGGGACAGGGGTATGGCTACACCTTC.

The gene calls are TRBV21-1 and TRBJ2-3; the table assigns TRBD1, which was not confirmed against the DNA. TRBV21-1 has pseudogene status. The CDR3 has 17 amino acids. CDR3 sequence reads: CASSNDGTGPLGDTQYF. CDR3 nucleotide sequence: TGTGCCAGCAGCAATGATGGGACAGGTCCCTTGGGAGATACGCAGTATTTT.

This chain's CDR3 is CASSLVRDRAYGYTF. The CDR3 coding sequence is TGTGCCAGCAGTCTCGTACGGGACAGGGCATATGGCTACACCTTC. This sequence joins TRBV27 and TRBJ1-2, with TRBD1 matching over 9 bases. Germline loops: CDR1 MNHEY, CDR2 SMNVEV (reference sequence). The CDR3 spans 15 residues. V shed 5 bases, J shed 5 bases, and the junction held 9 bases outside the gene matches.

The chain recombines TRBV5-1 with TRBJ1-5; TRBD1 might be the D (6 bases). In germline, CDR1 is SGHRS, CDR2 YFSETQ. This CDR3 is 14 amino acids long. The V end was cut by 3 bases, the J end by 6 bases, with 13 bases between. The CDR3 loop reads CASSSEAGVQPQHF. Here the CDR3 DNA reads TGCGCCAGCAGCTCCGAAGCAGGGGTTCAGCCCCAGCATTTT.

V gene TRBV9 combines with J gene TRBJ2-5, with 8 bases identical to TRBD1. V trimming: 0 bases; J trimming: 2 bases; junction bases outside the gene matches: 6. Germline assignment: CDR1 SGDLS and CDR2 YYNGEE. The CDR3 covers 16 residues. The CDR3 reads CASSVGTGGLQETQYF. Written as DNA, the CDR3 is TGTGCCAGCAGCGTAGGTACAGGGGGACTTCAAGAGACCCAGTACTTC.

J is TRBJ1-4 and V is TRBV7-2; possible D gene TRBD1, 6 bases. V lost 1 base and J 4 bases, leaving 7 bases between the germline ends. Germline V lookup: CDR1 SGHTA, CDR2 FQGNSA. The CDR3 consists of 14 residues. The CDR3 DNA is TGTGCCAGCAGCTTAGACAGGGATAATGAAAAACTGTTTTTT. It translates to CASSLDRDNEKLFF.

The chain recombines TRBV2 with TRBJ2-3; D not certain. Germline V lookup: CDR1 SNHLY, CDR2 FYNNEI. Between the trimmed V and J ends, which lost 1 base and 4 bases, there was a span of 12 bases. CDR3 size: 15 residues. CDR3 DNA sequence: TGTGCCAGCAGTGAAGAGGTACTACTTGCAGATACGCAGTATTTT. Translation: CASSEEVLLADTQYF.

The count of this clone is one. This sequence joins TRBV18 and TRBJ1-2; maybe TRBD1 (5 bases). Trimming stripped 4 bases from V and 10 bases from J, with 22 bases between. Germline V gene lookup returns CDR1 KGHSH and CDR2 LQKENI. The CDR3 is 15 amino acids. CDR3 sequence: CASSHARVYRSNYTF. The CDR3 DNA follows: TGTGCCAGCTCACATGCCAGGGTCTATCGGAGCAACTACACCTTC.

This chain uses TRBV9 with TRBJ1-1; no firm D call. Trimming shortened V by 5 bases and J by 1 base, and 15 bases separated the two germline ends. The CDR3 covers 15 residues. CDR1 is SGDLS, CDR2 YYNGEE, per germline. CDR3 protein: CASRTSGGGNTEAFF. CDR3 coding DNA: TGTGCCAGCAGAACATCAGGTGGAGGGAACACTGAAGCTTTCTTT.

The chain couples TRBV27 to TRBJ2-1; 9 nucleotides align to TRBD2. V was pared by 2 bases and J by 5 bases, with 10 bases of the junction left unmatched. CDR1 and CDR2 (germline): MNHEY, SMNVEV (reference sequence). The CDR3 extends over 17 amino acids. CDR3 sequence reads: CASSLNGLAKLDNEQFF. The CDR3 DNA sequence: TGTGCCAGCAGTTTAAATGGACTAGCGAAACTTGACAATGAGCAGTTCTTC.

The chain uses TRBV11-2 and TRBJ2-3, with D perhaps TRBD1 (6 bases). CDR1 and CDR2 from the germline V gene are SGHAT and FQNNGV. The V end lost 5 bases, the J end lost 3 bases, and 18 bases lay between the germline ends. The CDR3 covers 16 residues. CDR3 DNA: TGTGCCAGCAGCGAGGGGGTGGTGGGGAAAACAGATACGCAGTATTTT. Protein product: CASSEGVVGKTDTQYF. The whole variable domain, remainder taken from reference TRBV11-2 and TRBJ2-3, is EAGVAQSPRYKIIEKRQSVAFWCNPISGHATLYWYQQILGQGPKLLIQFQNNGVVDDSQLPKDRFSAERLKGVDSTLKIQPAKLEDSAVYLCASSEGVVGKTDTQYFGPGTRLTVL.

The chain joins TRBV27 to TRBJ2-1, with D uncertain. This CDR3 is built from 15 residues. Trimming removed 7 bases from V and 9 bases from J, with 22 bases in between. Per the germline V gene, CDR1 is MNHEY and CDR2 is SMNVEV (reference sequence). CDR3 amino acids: CASTLMAASYGEQFF. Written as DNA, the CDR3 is TGTGCCAGCACCTTAATGGCGGCGTCCTACGGTGAGCAGTTCTTC.

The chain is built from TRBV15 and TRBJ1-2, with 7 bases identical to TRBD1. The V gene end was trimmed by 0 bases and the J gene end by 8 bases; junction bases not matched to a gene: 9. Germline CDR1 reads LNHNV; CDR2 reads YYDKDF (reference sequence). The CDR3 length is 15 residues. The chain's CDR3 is CATSRDRQGSGGYTF. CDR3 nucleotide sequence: TGTGCCACCAGCAGAGACCGACAGGGAAGCGGAGGCTACACCTTC.

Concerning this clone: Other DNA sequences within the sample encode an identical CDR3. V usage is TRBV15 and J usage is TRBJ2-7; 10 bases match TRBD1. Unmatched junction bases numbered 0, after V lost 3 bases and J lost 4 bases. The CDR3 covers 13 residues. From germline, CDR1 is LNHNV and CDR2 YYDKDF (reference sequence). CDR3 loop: CATSRDRGYEQYF. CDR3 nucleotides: TGTGCCACCAGCAGGGACAGGGGGTACGAGCAGTACTTC.

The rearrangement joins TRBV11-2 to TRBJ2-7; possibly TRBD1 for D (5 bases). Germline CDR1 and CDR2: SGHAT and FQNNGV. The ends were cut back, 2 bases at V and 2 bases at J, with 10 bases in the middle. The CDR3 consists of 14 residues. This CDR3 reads CASSLFQGTYEQYF. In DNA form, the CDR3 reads TGTGCCAGCAGCTTATTTCAGGGAACCTACGAGCAGTACTTC.

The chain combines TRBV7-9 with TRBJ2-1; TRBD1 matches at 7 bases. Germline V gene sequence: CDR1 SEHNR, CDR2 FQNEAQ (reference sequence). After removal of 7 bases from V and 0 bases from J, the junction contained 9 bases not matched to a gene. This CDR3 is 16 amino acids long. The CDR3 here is CASISWDRNSYNEQFF. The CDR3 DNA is TGTGCCAGCATAAGTTGGGACAGAAACTCCTACAATGAGCAGTTCTTC.

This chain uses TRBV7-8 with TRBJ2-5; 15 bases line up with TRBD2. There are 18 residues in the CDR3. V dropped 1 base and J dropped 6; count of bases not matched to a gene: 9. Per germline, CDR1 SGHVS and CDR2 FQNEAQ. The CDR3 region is CASSLVGLAGGRRKTQYF. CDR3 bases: TGTGCCAGCAGCTTAGTCGGACTAGCGGGGGGGCGGCGAAAGACCCAGTACTTC. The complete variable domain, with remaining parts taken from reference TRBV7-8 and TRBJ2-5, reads GAGVSQSPRYKVAKRGQDVALRCDPISGHVSLFWYQQALGQGPEFLTYFQNEAQLDKSGLPSDRFFAERPEGSVSTLKIQRTQQEDSAVYLCASSLVGLAGGRRKTQYFGPGTRLLVL.

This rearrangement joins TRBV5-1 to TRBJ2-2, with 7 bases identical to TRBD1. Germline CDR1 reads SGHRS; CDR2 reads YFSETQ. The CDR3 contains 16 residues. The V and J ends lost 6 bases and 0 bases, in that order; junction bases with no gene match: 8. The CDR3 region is CASTGQVPANTGELFF. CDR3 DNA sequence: TGCGCCAGCACAGGACAGGTCCCTGCGAACACCGGGGAGCTGTTTTTT.